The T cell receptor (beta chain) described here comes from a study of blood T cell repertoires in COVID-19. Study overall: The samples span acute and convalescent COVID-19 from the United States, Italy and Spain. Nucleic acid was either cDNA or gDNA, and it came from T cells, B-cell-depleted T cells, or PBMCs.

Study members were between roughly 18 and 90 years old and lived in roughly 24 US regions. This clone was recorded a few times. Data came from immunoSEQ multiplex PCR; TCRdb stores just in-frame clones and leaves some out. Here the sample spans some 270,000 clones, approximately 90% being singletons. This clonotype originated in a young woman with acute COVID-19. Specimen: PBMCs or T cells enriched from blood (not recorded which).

CDR3: CASLGFTEGYTF. Written as DNA, the CDR3 is TGTGCCAGCCTTGGCTTCACGGAGGGCTACACCTTC. The rearrangement joins TRBV6-5 to TRBJ1-2; unclear D gene. V lost 8 bases and J 8 bases, leaving 15 bases between the germline ends. CDR1 and CDR2 (germline): MNHEY, SVGAGI. This CDR3 region has 12 residues.